The next 17 T cell receptor beta chains were all read from a single sample in a study of cytotoxic CD8 clonotypes in ibrutinib-treated CLL. The protocol was immunoSEQ multiplex PCR, while the TCRdb copy is restricted to in-frame clones and leaves out a portion. The repertoire has some 310,000 clones, around four fifths of them found once; the top ten carry roughly 6.3%. The sequencing used PBMCs, collected before ibrutinib treatment. Every receptor here comes from a human donor with chronic lymphocytic leukemia.

This sequence joins TRBV7-8 and TRBJ2-7; 10 bases agree with TRBD1. The CDR3 length is 15 residues. With V trimmed by 0 bases and J by 6 bases, 5 bases remained unmatched. Germline V gene lookup returns CDR1 SGHVS and CDR2 FQNEAQ. The CDR3 here is CASSLAWDRGSEQYF. The CDR3 nucleotides read TGTGCCAGCAGCTTAGCTTGGGACAGGGGTTCCGAGCAGTACTTC.

The chain combines TRBV7-7 with TRBJ2-5, with no clear D. The CDR3 sequence is 13 residues long. The V gene lost 9 bases and the J gene lost 2 bases, with 13 bases spanning the gap. Looked up from germline, CDR1 is SSHAT and CDR2 is FNYEAQ (reference sequence). The CDR3 is CASSIRVQETQYF. The CDR3 nucleotides read TGTGCCAGTTCGATAAGGGTGCAAGAGACCCAGTACTTC.

The chain employs TRBV7-2 and TRBJ2-1; 7 nucleotides agree with TRBD1. The CDR3 runs 13 residues. V trimming: 5 bases; J trimming: 8 bases; junction bases outside the gene matches: 6. Germline V lookup: CDR1 SGHTA, CDR2 FQGNSA. The CDR3 loop is CASSQTGPHEQFF. The CDR3 region has the DNA TGTGCCAGCAGCCAGACAGGGCCCCATGAGCAGTTCTTC.

This chain links TRBV9 with TRBJ2-1; 14 bases line up with TRBD2. Germline lookup yields CDR1 SGDLS and CDR2 YYNGEE. The CDR3 is 19 residues long. The V segment lost 3 bases and the J segment 6 bases; nucleotides outside the gene matches: 14. This chain's CDR3 is CASSATGTSGSWGVNEQFF. CDR3 sequence (DNA): TGTGCCAGCAGCGCAACCGGGACTAGCGGGAGTTGGGGGGTCAATGAGCAGTTCTTC.

V is TRBV19 and J is TRBJ2-2; no reliable D call. Trimming pared 6 bases from V and 6 bases from J, leaving 14 bases between. In germline, CDR1 is LNHDA, CDR2 SQIVND (reference sequence). The CDR3 is 14 amino acids. As DNA, the CDR3 is TGTGCCAGTAGGAAGATGGACCTCGCCGGGGAGCTGTTTTTT. Protein sequence: CASRKMDLAGELFF.

The V gene is TRBV15, the J gene TRBJ2-3; 7 nucleotides match TRBD2. V lost 3 bases and J lost 4; bases outside the gene matches: 10. This CDR3 has 16 residues. Germline V CDR1 and CDR2: LNHNV, YYDKDF (reference sequence). The CDR3 reads CATSRDGGTIADTQYF. The CDR3 nucleotides are TGTGCCACCAGCAGGGACGGTGGGACTATCGCAGATACGCAGTATTTT.

The V and J genes are TRBV6-5 and TRBJ2-7; the D gene is possibly TRBD1 (6 bases). CDR1 is MNHEY, CDR2 SVGAGI, per germline. The V and J ends lost 4 bases and 3 bases respectively, with 13 bases between them. This CDR3 comprises 14 residues. The CDR3 region has the DNA TGTGCCAGCAGTTCCGGGACACCGATCTACGAGCAGTACTTC. Its protein product is CASSSGTPIYEQYF.

This clone was counted a few times. CDR3 bases: TGTGCCAGCAGCTACCGGACAGGGGGCTCGGCCCAGTACTTC. Translated: CASSYRTGGSAQYF. This sequence joins TRBV28 and TRBJ2-5, with TRBD1 matching over 11 bases. The CDR3 totals 14 residues. V shed 6 bases and J 9 bases; nucleotides not matched to a gene: 9. Germline V gives CDR1 MDHEN, CDR2 SYDVKM.

A single count supports this clone. The chain joins TRBV2 to TRBJ1-1, with D possibly being TRBD1 (5 bases). Germline lookup yields CDR1 SNHLY and CDR2 FYNNEI. The V and J ends lost 10 bases and 0 bases respectively, with 18 bases between them. This CDR3 is 15 amino acids long. CDR3 region: CATRFGALLNTEAFF. CDR3 sequence (DNA): TGTGCCACCCGTTTCGGGGCTCTCTTGAACACTGAAGCTTTCTTT.

V is TRBV27 and J is TRBJ2-5; 10 nucleotides line up with TRBD1. Germline loops: CDR1 MNHEY, CDR2 SMNVEV (reference sequence). J gave up 2 bases and V 3 bases, and 0 bases lay outside the gene matches. CDR3 length: 14 residues. CDR3 nucleotides: TGTGCCAGCAGTTTGGACAGGGGGCAAGAGACCCAGTACTTC. Translated: CASSLDRGQETQYF.

The genes are TRBV7-9 and TRBJ1-5, with D possibly being TRBD1 (6 bases). V lost 1 base and J 0 bases, leaving 7 bases between the germline ends. The CDR3 is 15 amino acids. Germline-derived CDR1 and CDR2 are SEHNR and FQNEAQ (reference sequence). Here the CDR3 reads CASSLETGSNQPQHF. The CDR3 DNA sequence: TGTGCCAGCAGCTTAGAGACAGGTAGCAATCAGCCCCAGCATTTT. The full variable domain, its missing parts supplied by reference TRBV7-9 and TRBJ1-5, is DTGVSQNPRHKITKRGQNVTFRCDPISEHNRLYWYRQTLGQGPEFLTYFQNEAQLEKSRLLSDRFSAERPKGSFSTLEIQRTEQGDSAMYLCASSLETGSNQPQHFGDGTRLSIL.

V and J are TRBV5-1 and TRBJ1-1; no firm D call. CDR1 SGHRS and CDR2 YFSETQ come from the germline V gene. The germline V and J ends were trimmed by 7 bases and 4 bases, with 14 bases remaining between them. The CDR3 has 13 amino acids. The CDR3 protein is CASRPRQTTEAFF. CDR3 coding DNA: TGCGCCAGCCGCCCCCGCCAGACCACTGAAGCTTTCTTT.

The chain employs TRBV19 and TRBJ1-2; the D is unclear. In germline, CDR1 is LNHDA, CDR2 SQIVND (reference sequence). The CDR3 runs 15 residues. Trimming left V 1 base short and J 4 bases short, with 13 bases between. The CDR3, as DNA: TGTGCCAGTAGTATAGCCCCTCGGCAGGCCTATGGCTACACCTTC. It translates to CASSIAPRQAYGYTF.

The V call is TRBV18, the J call TRBJ2-3; TRBD2 matches 12 bases. Germline CDR1 reads KGHSH; CDR2 reads LQKENI. Germline trimming cut 4 bases from V and 5 bases from J; bases unmatched to any gene: 13. This CDR3 region has 18 residues. The CDR3 bases are TGTGCCAGCTCACTCGGACTAGCGGGAACTCACCGGGGAGATACGCAGTATTTT. This gives the protein CASSLGLAGTHRGDTQYF.

This clone was seen once. This chain uses TRBV10-3 with TRBJ2-6; no reliable D call. The CDR3 consists of 20 residues. Trimming left V 0 bases short and J 0 bases short, with 18 bases between. Germline values: CDR1 ENHRY, CDR2 SYGVKD. The CDR3 loop is CAISESPVRSPYSGANVLTF. As DNA, the CDR3 is TGTGCCATCAGTGAGTCTCCGGTGAGGTCTCCCTACTCTGGGGCCAACGTCCTGACTTTC.

The genes are TRBV10-3 and TRBJ2-5, with D hard to call. Germline V gene sequence: CDR1 ENHRY, CDR2 SYGVKD. Trimming removed 0 bases from V and 2 bases from J, with 13 bases in between. The CDR3 contains 16 residues. CDR3 protein: CAISESSVRRQETQYF. The CDR3 DNA reads TGTGCCATCAGTGAGTCGTCCGTCAGGAGACAAGAGACCCAGTACTTC.

The genes are TRBV6-5 and TRBJ1-1; TRBD1 might be the D (6 bases). There are 14 residues in the CDR3. Germline V gives CDR1 MNHEY, CDR2 SVGAGI. V was cut by 7 bases and J by 2 bases, with 14 bases left in between. The CDR3 coding sequence is TGTGCCAGCACACCCCGAGGGGGAAACACTGAAGCTTTCTTT. It translates to CASTPRGGNTEAFF.